This passage covers 13 T cell receptor beta chains from one sample sequenced in a study of cytomegalovirus exposure and HLA in healthy donors. The PCR ran on 60 Vbeta and 13 Jbeta primers. Measured with immunoSEQ multiplex PCR; TCRdb has only the in-frame clones, and not every one. This table holds roughly 230,000 clones, about nine tenths found once. Specimen: PBMCs. The receptors originated from a girl aged 2 to 9 in good health and CMV-seronegative.

The genes are TRBV2 and TRBJ2-7, with TRBD1 identical over 8 bases. Germline-derived CDR1 and CDR2 are SNHLY and FYNNEI. The CDR3 sequence is 14 residues long. V shed 5 bases and J 4 bases; nucleotides not matched to a gene: 7. The CDR3, as DNA: TGTGCCAGCAGTCATTCGGGACAGGTGTACGAGCAGTACTTC. Amino acids: CASSHSGQVYEQYF.

The J gene is TRBJ2-6, the V gene TRBV7-3; D unresolved. This CDR3 has 17 residues. The germline CDR1 and CDR2 sequences are SGHTA and FQGTGA. V lost 1 base and J lost 0, with 10 bases in between. Written as DNA, the CDR3 is TGTGCCAGCAGCTTAATTAGTGAAACCTCTGGGGCCAACGTCCTGACTTTC. Amino acids: CASSLISETSGANVLTF.

The chain is built from TRBV7-6 and TRBJ2-2; a weak D match, TRBD2 (6 bases). The CDR3 has 13 amino acids. Germline V gene data show CDR1 as SGHVS and CDR2 as FNYEAQ. Trimming cost V 5 bases and J 5 bases, with 9 bases left between them. CDR3 DNA sequence: TGTGCCAGCAGCATACTAGCTACCGGGGAGCTGTTTTTT. This gives the protein CASSILATGELFF.

V is TRBV7-9 and J is TRBJ2-2; 10 nucleotides line up with TRBD1. Germline loops: CDR1 SEHNR, CDR2 FQNEAQ (reference sequence). The CDR3 has 15 amino acids. Trimming at V came to 3 bases and at J to 6 bases, leaving 4 bases not matched to a gene. In DNA form, the CDR3 reads TGTGCCAGCAGCTTGGGACAGGGGTCGGCCGGGGAGCTGTTTTTT. This codes for CASSLGQGSAGELFF.

The chain carries TRBV5-4 and TRBJ1-2; 9 bases align to TRBD1. J was trimmed by 2 bases and V by 2 bases; bases with no gene match: 4. Germline V gene lookup returns CDR1 SGHNT and CDR2 YYREEE (reference sequence). The CDR3 length is 15 residues. The CDR3 spells CASSLAGTGNYGYTF. The CDR3 nucleotides read TGTGCCAGCAGCTTAGCCGGGACAGGGAACTATGGCTACACCTTC.

Turning to this clone: The junction differs from germline at one of its ends, possibly a read error. This chain links TRBV6-5 with TRBJ2-7; 7 bases fit TRBD1. The CDR3 has 15 amino acids. The germline CDR1 and CDR2 sequences are MNHEY and SVGAGI. The CDR3 protein is CVSSYQAQGAYEQYF. The CDR3 bases are TGTGTCAGCAGTTACCAGGCCCAGGGGGCCTACGAGCAGTACTTC.

The chain joins TRBV5-1 to TRBJ2-2; D unclear. CDR3 size: 14 residues. Trimming cost V 0 bases and J 8 bases, with 11 bases left between them. The germline gives CDR1 SGHRS, CDR2 YFSETQ. The CDR3 reads CASSLAPPRGELFF. CDR3 DNA sequence: TGCGCCAGCAGCTTGGCCCCCCCTAGGGGGGAGCTGTTTTTT.

The CDR3 sequence: CASSVYRANTEAFF. The CDR3 DNA follows: TGTGCCAGCAGCGTCTACAGGGCGAACACTGAAGCTTTCTTT. The gene calls are TRBV5-6 and TRBJ1-1; maybe TRBD1 (6 bases). Per germline, CDR1 SGHDT and CDR2 YYEEEE. The CDR3 loop spans 14 amino acids. Trimming left V 4 bases short and J 1 base short, with 11 bases between.

The rearrangement uses TRBV13 and TRBJ2-1, with 9 bases matching TRBD2. The CDR3 extends over 15 amino acids. Germline V gives CDR1 PRHDT, CDR2 FYEKMQ (reference sequence). The V segment lost 0 bases and the J segment 8 bases; nucleotides outside the gene matches: 5. CDR3 protein: CASSLGVSGRDEQFF. The CDR3, as DNA: TGTGCCAGCAGCTTAGGGGTTAGCGGGAGAGATGAGCAGTTCTTC.

The V and J genes are TRBV29-1 and TRBJ1-1, with D possibly matching TRBD1 (6 bases). CDR1 is SQVTM and CDR2 is ANQGSEA in the germline V gene. The CDR3 loop spans 12 amino acids. Trimming shortened V by 6 bases and J by 7 bases, and 15 bases separated the two germline ends. The CDR3 reads CSVEGGGHEAFF. The CDR3 region has the DNA TGCAGCGTCGAGGGAGGGGGTCATGAAGCTTTCTTT.

This clone was seen a few times. As DNA, the CDR3 is TGTGCCAGCAGCACAGGGTCCCATCAGCCCCAGCATTTT. Translated: CASSTGSHQPQHF. The V call is TRBV6-1, the J call TRBJ1-5; D is possibly TRBD1 (6 bases). This CDR3 comprises 13 residues. Germline V gene sequence: CDR1 MNHNS, CDR2 SASEGT. V was trimmed by 6 bases and J by 5 bases, leaving 11 bases between them.

This clone was recorded a few times. This rearrangement joins TRBV2 to TRBJ2-5, with 8 bases identical to TRBD1. Matching the DNA end better, TRBJ2-7 makes the J call doubtful. This CDR3 region has 13 residues. Germline V gene data show CDR1 as SNHLY and CDR2 as FYNNEI. The CDR3 protein is CASRATGVYEQYF. For the CDR3, the DNA is TGTGCCAGCAGAGCGACAGGGGTCTACGAGCAGTACTTC.

This sequence joins TRBV5-4 and TRBJ1-1; 8 bases agree with TRBD1. The V segment lost 4 bases and the J segment 1 base; nucleotides outside the gene matches: 12. Per germline, CDR1 SGHNT and CDR2 YYREEE (reference sequence). The CDR3 length is 17 residues. DNA of the CDR3: TGTGCCAGCAGCCCGGAACCAGGGGGCGCTTCGAACACTGAAGCTTTCTTT. Its protein product is CASSPEPGGASNTEAFF.